This T cell receptor (beta chain) appears in the sequencing data of a study of OX40 agonist ivuxolimab in advanced cancers. It was autoimmune disease history or systemic immunosuppression that excluded patients. V lost 3 bases to trimming and J lost 2 bases, with 6 bases between them. Germline V lookup: CDR1 MDHEN, CDR2 SYDVKM. The CDR3 length is 13 residues. TCRdb's table, derived via immunoSEQ multiplex PCR, lists solely in-frame clones and lacks some. This sample has tens of thousands of clones, with 91% found just once. The V and J genes are TRBV28 and TRBJ2-3; D is uncertain. The sequencing here drew on CD4+ or CD8+ T cells sorted from blood, taken in a trial of the OX40 agonist ivuxolimab. The receptor's source is an adult with an advanced solid tumor such as melanoma, head and neck, liver or kidney cancer. The CDR3 loop reads CASSFTLTDTQYF. The DNA for the CDR3 is TGTGCCAGCAGTTTTACTCTCACAGATACGCAGTATTTT.